Listed below are T cell receptor beta chains from one sample, sequenced in a study of blood T cell repertoires in COVID-19. Profiled with immunoSEQ multiplex PCR; TCRdb holds only in-frame clones, not every one. The sample has 150,000 to 180,000 clones; about 85% are singletons. Sequenced: peripheral blood. These receptors all stem from a woman aged 55-75 years with COVID-19, enrolled during active disease. CDR3s include the opening cysteine and the closing phenylalanine or tryptophan. D genes are given only for firm matches. Some rows mark clone size as missing; the rest say once, few, many or name a class of expanded clone.

J gene	V gene	D gene	clone size	CDR3 DNA	CDR3 protein
TRBJ2-7	TRBV7-9	TRBD2	once	TGTGCCAGCAGCACTTCCGGGACTAGCGACGAGCAGTACTTC	CASSTSGTSDEQYF
TRBJ2-6	TRBV19	TRBD1	-	TGTGCCAGTAGCCGGACAGGGGACCGCTCTGGGGCCAACGTCCTGACTTTC	CASSRTGDRSGANVLTF
TRBJ1-1	TRBV5-8	-	-	TGTGCCAGCAGCTTTTCACGAGGGAGAGGGGCTTTCTTT	CASSFSRGRGAFF
TRBJ2-7	TRBV7-8	-	-	TGTGCCAGCAGCCCCGGGAACTACTACGAGCAGTACTTC	CASSPGNYYEQYF
TRBJ1-2	TRBV5-6	-	few	TGTGCCAGCAGCTTGGCAGGAGGTCCTAACTATGGCTACACCTTC	CASSLAGGPNYGYTF
TRBJ1-2	TRBV2	-	-	TGTGCCAGCAGTCCGGACAGTTATGGCTACACCTTC	CASSPDSYGYTF
TRBJ1-5	TRBV19	TRBD1	-	TGTGCCAGTAGTGCTGACAGGGCTAGCAATCAGCCCCAGCATTTT	CASSADRASNQPQHF
TRBJ1-3	TRBV9	TRBD1	few	TGTGCCAGCAGCCCCCGGACAGGGATAAACACCATATATTTT	CASSPRTGINTIYF
TRBJ2-1	TRBV7-9	TRBD2	-	TGTGCCAGCAGCTTACCGGGACTAGCGGGAGTGCCTGAGCAGTTCTTC	CASSLPGLAGVPEQFF
TRBJ1-2	TRBV5-6	-	-	TGTGCCAGCAGCTTGGAGGTGTATGACTCTGGCTACACCTTC	CASSLEVYDSGYTF
TRBJ1-6	TRBV11-3	-	few	TGTGCCAGCAGCCAGCGACGAGGCCGACCAAATTCACCCCTCCACTTT	CASSQRRGRPNSPLHF
TRBJ2-2	TRBV7-9	TRBD1	-	TGTGCCAGCAGCTTCAACAGGGGGAACACCGGGGAGCTGTTTTTT	CASSFNRGNTGELFF
TRBJ2-5	TRBV7-9	-	once	TGTGCCAGCAGCCCGCAGCAAGAGACCCAGTACTTC	CASSPQQETQYF
TRBJ2-1	TRBV24-1	TRBD2	-	TGTGCCACCAGTCTGGGGACTAGCGGGGGGGCCTTCTACAATGAGCAGTTCTTC	CATSLGTSGGAFYNEQFF
TRBJ2-7	TRBV6-5	-	-	TGTGCCAGCAGTCGGAGGGCTTACTACGAGCAGTACTTC	CASSRRAYYEQYF
TRBJ1-5	TRBV18	-	once	TGTGCCAGCTCACCCGACTTAAATCAGCCCCAGCATTTT	CASSPDLNQPQHF
TRBJ1-2	TRBV7-8	TRBD1	-	TGTGCCAGCAGCCTAAGACAGGGTACCCATGGCTACACCTTC	CASSLRQGTHGYTF
TRBJ1-2	TRBV6-4	TRBD1	few	TGTGCCACCTCTACAGGGGGCTTGGGCTACACCTTC	CATSTGGLGYTF
TRBJ2-1	TRBV11-2	-	once	TGTGCCAGCAGCTTAGCCCGACCCGGACTAGGGGGGGGCAATGAGCAGTTCTTC	CASSLARPGLGGGNEQFF
TRBJ1-3	TRBV10-2	-	few	TGCGCCAGCGGAGTAAGCTCTGGAAACACCATATATTTT	CASGVSSGNTIYF
TRBJ1-4	TRBV15	TRBD1	-	TGTGCCACCAGCAGAGTGACAGGGACTAATGAAAAACTGTTTTTT	CATSRVTGTNEKLFF
TRBJ2-1	TRBV5-1	-	-	TGCGCCAGCAGCTTAGGAGGTCCCGACGATGAGCAGTTCTTC	CASSLGGPDDEQFF
TRBJ1-2	TRBV28	TRBD1	once	TGTGCCAGCAGTTTGGTAGGACAGGGGACGGGCTACACCTTC	CASSLVGQGTGYTF
TRBJ2-6	TRBV5-1	-	-	TGCGCCAGCAGCCCCTTCCGGTCCTCTGGGGCCAACGTCCTGACTTTC	CASSPFRSSGANVLTF
TRBJ2-3	TRBV5-5	-	-	TGTGCCAGCAGCTTTGCAGCAGATACGCAGTATTTT	CASSFAADTQYF
TRBJ1-1	TRBV7-2	-	-	TGTGCCAGCAGCTCCTACAGGGCCTCCGTGGCTTTCTTT	CASSSYRASVAFF
TRBJ1-6	TRBV23-1	-	-	TGCGCCAGCAGTCAATGTGGGCGGGGCGACTATAATTCACCCCTCCACTTT	CASSQCGRGDYNSPLHF
TRBJ1-1	TRBV6-1	-	-	TGTGCCAGCAGTGACAGGGAAAACACTGAAGCTTTCTTT	CASSDRENTEAFF
TRBJ2-7	TRBV18	-	-	TGTGCCAGCTCACGGGACAAACTCCCCTACGAGCAGTACTTC	CASSRDKLPYEQYF
TRBJ1-5	TRBV4-1	-	-	TGCGCCAGCAGCCAAGATCGCGGGAGGTATCAGCCCCAGCATTTT	CASSQDRGRYQPQHF
TRBJ2-2	TRBV2	TRBD2	-	TGTGCCCGCAGTGGGCGGGGGGGCGACACCGGGGAGCTGTTTTTT	CARSGRGGDTGELFF
TRBJ1-5	TRBV10-2	-	few	TGCGCCAGCACCCAGGGCAATCAGCCCCAGCATTTT	CASTQGNQPQHF
TRBJ1-6	TRBV18	-	-	TGTGCCAGCTCACCTAGAGGGGCCGCGGGATCACCCCTCCACTTT	CASSPRGAAGSPLHF
TRBJ2-3	TRBV5-1	TRBD2	-	TGCGCCAGCAGCTTGGGTCGGGGGGCAGATACGCAGTATTTT	CASSLGRGADTQYF
TRBJ2-5	TRBV5-1	TRBD1	-	TGCGCCAGCAGCACCGGGACAGGCCAAGAGACCCAGTACTTC	CASSTGTGQETQYF
TRBJ2-2	TRBV5-1	-	-	TGCGCCTGCGGTGCGGGGACGGATGGGGAGCTGTTTTTT	CACGAGTDGELFF
TRBJ2-1	TRBV5-8	-	-	TGTGCCAGCAGCTTGCTCAATGAGCAGTTCTTC	CASSLLNEQFF
TRBJ1-2	TRBV7-2	-	-	TGTGCCAGCAGCTGGGGGGGGAACTATGGCTACACCTTC	CASSWGGNYGYTF
TRBJ2-6	TRBV7-2	-	once	TGTGCCAGCAGCCATCGGAGGATCAACTCTGGGGCCAACGTCCTGACTTTC	CASSHRRINSGANVLTF
TRBJ1-1	TRBV18	-	-	TGTGCCAGCTCAGCTAACAGGGAGAACACTGAAGCTTTCTTT	CASSANRENTEAFF
TRBJ2-1	TRBV2	-	-	TGTGCCAGCAGTGAGGACAGCAATAAGTACAATGAGCAGTTCTTC	CASSEDSNKYNEQFF
TRBJ2-1	TRBV7-9	TRBD1	once	TGTGCCAGCAGCTTTACACCGGGACAGGTACTCAATGAGCAGTTCTTC	CASSFTPGQVLNEQFF
TRBJ2-1	TRBV6-4	TRBD2	-	TGTGCCAGCAGTGAACAGCGGGGGGGCAGTGAGCAGTTCTTC	CASSEQRGGSEQFF
TRBJ1-1	TRBV6-5	-	-	TGTGCCAGCAGTTCCACCAGGGGAGCTTTCTTT	CASSSTRGAFF
TRBJ1-1	TRBV18	-	-	TGTGCCAGCTCACCACAACTATTACAGGGAGGGACTGAAGCTTTCTTT	CASSPQLLQGGTEAFF
TRBJ1-6	TRBV9	-	-	TGTGCCAGCAGCTTAGGGACACCCCTCGGGCATAATTCACCCCTCCACTTT	CASSLGTPLGHNSPLHF
TRBJ2-3	TRBV5-1	-	-	TGCGCCAGCAGCTTGGAGCAGGGCTTCTCTAGCACAGATACGCAGTATTTT	CASSLEQGFSSTDTQYF
TRBJ1-5	TRBV6-5	-	-	TGTGCCAGCAGTTCCAATAGCAATCAGCCCCAGCATTTT	CASSSNSNQPQHF